This entry lists 21 T cell receptor beta chains sequenced from one sample in a study of blood T cells in healthy people across ages. Sample-barcoded 5' priming and a J-beta primer mix drove a second PCR of about 6 to 11 cycles. Using its own MiXCR run on the 5' RACE reads, TCRdb lists one record per CDR3 protein. The sample shows about 1,400,000 distinct CDR3 sequences, about 40% of them seen only once. The sequenced sample consisted of blood. The receptors originated from a woman aged 18-30 years in good health.

The V and J genes are TRBV20-1 and TRBJ2-7; 10 positions match TRBD2. The CDR3 sequence is 14 residues long. Trimming took 5 bases from V and 2 from J; bases not matched to a gene: 6. Germline V CDR1 and CDR2: DFQATT, SNEGSKA (reference sequence). DNA for the CDR3: TGCAGTGCTCAAAGCGGGAGGGCCCCCTACGAGCAGTACTTC. It yields the protein CSAQSGRAPYEQYF.

V usage is TRBV10-1 and J usage is TRBJ1-1; TRBD1 aligns across 11 bases. Germline V lookup: CDR1 WNHNN, CDR2 SYGVQD (reference sequence). The V and J ends lost 7 bases and 6 bases, in that order; junction bases with no gene match: 7. CDR3 length: 14 residues. The CDR3, as DNA: TGCGCCAGCAAGTCGGGACAGGGGGAGGCTGAAGCTTTCTTT. Translated: CASKSGQGEAEAFF.

This sequence joins TRBV10-3 and TRBJ1-1; D uncertain. The CDR3 sequence is 12 residues long. Germline V gives CDR1 ENHRY, CDR2 SYGVKD. The ends were cut back, 10 bases at V and 0 bases at J, with 9 bases in the middle. CDR3 loop: CATSDMNTEAFF. Written as DNA, the CDR3 is TGTGCCACCTCAGACATGAACACTGAAGCTTTCTTT.

The table lists this clonotype with a few counts. The V gene is TRBV7-2, the J gene TRBJ2-5, with D unresolved. CDR1 and CDR2 from the germline V gene are SGHTA and FQGNSA. The ends were cut back, 1 base at V and 5 bases at J, with 14 bases in the middle. The CDR3 is 15 amino acids. The CDR3 DNA reads as TGTGCCAGCAGCTTAGAACGGTCTTCCCACGAGACCCAGTACTTC. It is translated as CASSLERSSHETQYF.

This clonotype was seen a few times. V and J are TRBV7-2 and TRBJ2-3; 14 bases map to TRBD2. The CDR3 loop spans 19 amino acids. CDR1 is SGHTA, CDR2 FQGNSA, per germline. Trimming took 0 bases from V and 4 from J; bases not matched to a gene: 9. CDR3 residues: CASSLAGTSGGSIADTQYF. DNA for the CDR3: TGTGCCAGCAGCTTAGCCGGGACTAGCGGGGGCTCAATCGCAGATACGCAGTATTTT. Full variable domain (outside the CDR3, taken from reference TRBV7-2 and TRBJ2-3): GAGVSQSPSNKVTEKGKDVELRCDPISGHTALYWYRQSLGQGLEFLIYFQGNSAPDKSGLPSDRFSAERTGGSVSTLTIQRTQQEDSAVYLCASSLAGTSGGSIADTQYFGPGTRLTVL.

The chain employs TRBV27 and TRBJ1-2, with D perhaps matching TRBD1 (6 bases). This CDR3 has 15 residues. Trimming took 8 bases from V and 3 from J, leaving 19 bases between them. In germline, CDR1 is MNHEY, CDR2 SMNVEV (reference sequence). CDR3 sequence reads: CASLSTGNPHYGYTF. The CDR3 DNA sequence: TGTGCCAGCCTCTCCACAGGGAATCCCCACTATGGCTACACCTTC.

V is TRBV6-1 and J is TRBJ2-1; D gene uncertain. The CDR3 covers 12 residues. The V gene lost 11 bases and the J gene lost 5 bases, with 13 bases spanning the gap. Germline V lookup: CDR1 MNHNS, CDR2 SASEGT. CDR3 coding DNA: TGTGCCGCCGTCCGGACCAACAATGAGCAGTTCTTC. Translating gives CAAVRTNNEQFF.

This clonotype came up once. The chain combines TRBV2 with TRBJ2-3; 11 nucleotides align to TRBD2. V lost 9 bases and J lost 2; bases outside the gene matches: 4. The CDR3 is 14 residues long. CDR1 and CDR2 (germline): SNHLY, FYNNEI. CDR3 sequence reads: CASGTSGPTDTQYF. CDR3 in DNA: TGTGCCAGTGGGACTAGCGGACCCACAGATACGCAGTATTTT.

The chain recombines TRBV20-1 with TRBJ2-5; 14 nucleotides match TRBD2. The CDR3 length is 14 residues. V shed 6 bases and J 5 bases; nucleotides not matched to a gene: 5. Looked up from germline, CDR1 is DFQATT and CDR2 is SNEGSKA (reference sequence). The CDR3 region is CSAGTSGSWETQYF. DNA for the CDR3: TGCAGTGCCGGGACTAGCGGGAGCTGGGAGACCCAGTACTTC.

The J gene is TRBJ2-1, the V gene TRBV12-3 or TRBV12-4; 9 bases match TRBD2. CDR3 length: 16 residues. V dropped 1 base and J dropped 10; count of bases not matched to a gene: 11. The CDR3, as DNA: TGTGCCAGCAGTTTAGAGGCTAGCGGGAAGGGCAGAGAGCAGTTCTTC. Its protein product is CASSLEASGKGREQFF.

The genes are TRBV7-2 and TRBJ2-7; 8 bases match TRBD2. Germline CDR1 SGHTA, CDR2 FQGNSA. This CDR3 contains 14 residues. V was clipped by 5 bases and J by 5 bases; unmatched bases: 8. CDR3 DNA sequence: TGTGCCAGCAGCGCCCGGGGGGGCCACAACGAGCAGTACTTC. Protein product: CASSARGGHNEQYF.

This chain connects TRBV11-2 to TRBJ2-5, with 7 bases lining up with TRBD1. Losses at the gene ends were 5 bases for V and 1 base for J; bases not matched to a gene: 10. The CDR3 contains 16 residues. CDR1 and CDR2 (germline): SGHAT, FQNNGV. For the CDR3, the DNA is TGTGCCAGCAGCCAACCACAGGGGACCAGCCAAGAGACCCAGTACTTC. Translating gives CASSQPQGTSQETQYF.

The rearrangement uses TRBV6-5 and TRBJ1-2, with D possibly TRBD1 on 5 matching bases. Germline V CDR1 and CDR2: MNHEY, SVGAGI. This CDR3 comprises 13 residues. V was trimmed by 4 bases and J by 6 bases, leaving 12 bases between them. The CDR3 is CASSFGTYNGYTF. As DNA, the CDR3 is TGTGCCAGCAGTTTCGGGACGTACAATGGCTACACCTTC.

Note on this clonotype: A read error may produce the germline difference seen at one junction end. The rearrangement links TRBV2 to TRBJ1-5; D ambiguous. The CDR3 covers 13 residues. CDR1 and CDR2 (germline): SNHLY, FYNNEI. CDR3 nucleotides: TGTGCCAGCTCTGGCGATAGCAATCAGCCCGAGCATTTT. This encodes CASSGDSNQPEHF.

CDR3 protein: CASSSTGLSTDTQYF. CDR3 DNA sequence: TGTGCCAGCAGCTCTACAGGGCTAAGCACAGATACGCAGTATTTT. The rearrangement uses TRBV5-5 and TRBJ2-3; D is perhaps TRBD1 (6 bases). The CDR3 length is 15 residues. V was shortened by 3 bases and J by 0 bases, with 11 bases between the two germline ends. Germline V gene data show CDR1 as SGHKS and CDR2 as YYEKEE (reference sequence).

The rearrangement uses TRBV27 and TRBJ2-5, with 8 bases fitting TRBD2. V was pared by 4 bases and J by 9 bases, with 7 bases of the junction left unmatched. There are 13 residues in the CDR3. CDR1 MNHEY and CDR2 SMNVEV come from the germline V gene (reference sequence). CDR3: CASSSPGGEAQYF. CDR3 DNA sequence: TGTGCCAGCAGTTCCCCGGGAGGGGAGGCCCAGTACTTC.

This clonotype was counted a single time. It may be a read error: a sequence one base away is much more abundant. The chain recombines TRBV6-5 with TRBJ2-3, with TRBD1 as a possible D gene (6 bases). From germline, CDR1 is MNHEY and CDR2 SVGAGI. V was pared by 2 bases and J by 1 base, with 10 bases between. CDR3 size: 15 residues. The DNA for the CDR3 is TGTGCCAGCAGTTACGGAGAGGGGGGCACAGATACGCAGTATTTT. Translated, it gives CASSYGEGGTDTQYF.

The chain combines TRBV20-1 with TRBJ2-7; 10 bases are shared with TRBD2. The CDR3 consists of 15 residues. With V trimmed by 3 bases and J by 12 bases, 17 bases remained unmatched. From germline, CDR1 is DFQATT and CDR2 SNEGSKA (reference sequence). The CDR3 here is CSASRLAGYQETRYF. Here the CDR3 DNA reads TGCAGTGCTAGTAGACTAGCGGGCTACCAAGAGACCCGGTACTTC.

The chain employs TRBV20-1 and TRBJ1-1; TRBD1 matches 8 bases. After removal of 8 bases from V and 5 bases from J, the junction contained 7 bases not matched to a gene. In germline, CDR1 is DFQATT, CDR2 SNEGSKA (reference sequence). There are 12 residues in the CDR3. The CDR3 bases are TGCAGTACCCGACAGGGGCGGACTGAAGCTTTCTTT. Translated: CSTRQGRTEAFF.

The V and J genes are TRBV2 and TRBJ1-2; TRBD1 matches 8 bases. Losses at the gene ends were 0 bases for V and 2 bases for J; bases not matched to a gene: 2. Germline assignment: CDR1 SNHLY and CDR2 FYNNEI. The CDR3 sequence is 15 residues long. CDR3 bases: TGTGCCAGCAGTGAAGCCCAGGGGGCCAACTATGGCTACACCTTC. This encodes CASSEAQGANYGYTF.

The chain joins TRBV2 to TRBJ2-5; D is ambiguous. Germline assignment: CDR1 SNHLY and CDR2 FYNNEI. This CDR3 is 14 amino acids long. Between the trimmed V and J ends, which lost 3 bases and 0 bases, there was a span of 8 bases. CDR3 DNA: TGTGCCAGCAGTGAGGGAATGTACCAAGAGACCCAGTACTTC. This codes for CASSEGMYQETQYF.